This passage covers 27 T cell receptor beta chains from one sample sequenced in a study of T cell responses to AZD1222 COVID-19 vaccine. Some clones are missing from TCRdb's copy, which holds only in-frame ones; the method was immunoSEQ multiplex PCR. The profile shows around 130,000 clones, approximately 92% of them singletons. The specimen was peripheral blood, collected 28 days after the second dose of the MenACWY control vaccine. These receptors originate from an adult who received the MenACWY meningococcal vaccine as a control.

The chain recombines TRBV13 with TRBJ1-1; D is uncertain. The CDR3 runs to 15 residues. In germline, CDR1 is PRHDT, CDR2 FYEKMQ (reference sequence). V shed 4 bases and J shed 0 bases, with 12 bases lying between them. In DNA form, the CDR3 reads TGTGCCAGCAGCTACGATACAGTGATGAACACTGAAGCTTTCTTT. Protein: CASSYDTVMNTEAFF.

This chain links TRBV30 with TRBJ1-5; TRBD1 matches at 9 bases. The CDR3 runs 16 residues. Per germline, CDR1 GTSNPN and CDR2 SVGIG (reference sequence). J lost 7 bases, V lost 0 bases, and 10 bases had no gene match. The CDR3 here is CAWSVSGQGMDQPQHF. The CDR3 coding sequence is TGTGCCTGGAGTGTGTCGGGACAGGGAATGGACCAGCCCCAGCATTTT.

The V and J genes are TRBV6-5 and TRBJ2-1; D tentatively reads TRBD1 or TRBD2 (6 bases each). The ends were cut back, 11 bases at V and 3 bases at J, with 20 bases in the middle. Germline V gives CDR1 MNHEY, CDR2 SVGAGI. The CDR3 has 15 residues. The CDR3 DNA follows: TGTGCCGGGACCTCAGGGGAGGTTGGCTACAATGAGCAGTTCTTC. Translating gives CAGTSGEVGYNEQFF.

The genes are TRBV6-5 and TRBJ2-3, with 7 bases that match TRBD2. This CDR3 has 14 amino acids. In germline, CDR1 is MNHEY, CDR2 SVGAGI. V trimming: 4 bases; J trimming: 6 bases; junction bases outside the gene matches: 7. The CDR3 protein is CASSLREAVDTQYF. The CDR3 DNA sequence: TGTGCCAGCAGTTTACGGGAGGCCGTTGATACGCAGTATTTT.

J is TRBJ2-5 and V is TRBV2, with TRBD2 identical over 12 bases. CDR1 SNHLY and CDR2 FYNNEI come from the germline V gene. Trimming at V came to 1 base and at J to 1 base, leaving 7 bases not matched to a gene. The CDR3 is 18 amino acids. This CDR3 is CASSEGTSGERAQETQYF. CDR3 DNA sequence: TGTGCCAGCAGTGAAGGGACTAGCGGGGAGCGGGCCCAAGAGACCCAGTACTTC.

This chain connects TRBV11-2 to TRBJ1-6; the D gene is possibly TRBD1 (5 bases). Looked up from germline, CDR1 is SGHAT and CDR2 is FQNNGV. The CDR3 has 14 residues. The ends were cut back, 3 bases at V and 8 bases at J, with 11 bases in the middle. CDR3 coding DNA: TGTGCCAGCAGCTTTCCGACAGTCGATTCACCCCTCCACTTT. Protein sequence: CASSFPTVDSPLHF.

This chain joins TRBV6-1 and TRBJ1-5, with a possible D match to TRBD1 (6 bases). CDR3 length equals 16 residues. Germline V gene lookup returns CDR1 MNHNS and CDR2 SASEGT. V lost 1 base and J lost 2, with 12 bases in between. The CDR3 region is CASSEDRVAGNQPQHF. DNA of the CDR3: TGTGCCAGCAGTGAAGACAGGGTGGCCGGCAATCAGCCCCAGCATTTT.

The gene calls are TRBV27 and TRBJ2-7; the match to TRBD1 covers 8 bases. Trimming took 5 bases from V and 0 from J; bases not matched to a gene: 6. Germline CDR1 MNHEY, CDR2 SMNVEV (reference sequence). The CDR3 sequence is 15 residues long. The CDR3 bases are TGTGCCAGCAGTCCCCTGGACAGGGCCTCCTACGAGCAGTACTTC. Protein product: CASSPLDRASYEQYF.

This clone was found once. This chain uses TRBV20-1 with TRBJ2-3, with no clear D. This CDR3 contains 11 residues. V dropped 2 bases and J dropped 4 bases, with 4 bases sitting between them. Germline CDR1 reads DFQATT; CDR2 reads SNEGSKA (reference sequence). The CDR3 DNA reads as TGCAGTGCTAGATTGTCAGATACGCAGTATTTT. This encodes CSARLSDTQYF.

This clone came up a few times. The CDR3 region has the DNA TGTGCCAGTACCGATGCCCCAATACAGGGATACTCCTACAATGAGCAGTTCTTC. Residues: CASTDAPIQGYSYNEQFF. The chain is built from TRBV19 and TRBJ2-1; TRBD1 might be the D (6 bases). Germline CDR1 is LNHDA and CDR2 is SQIVND (reference sequence). The CDR3 is 18 amino acids. Trimming pared 7 bases from V and 0 bases from J, leaving 22 bases between.

The V gene is TRBV10-3, the J gene TRBJ1-2, with 8 bases identical to TRBD1. V lost 2 bases to trimming and J lost 1 base; unmatched junction nucleotides: 6. The CDR3 is made up of 16 amino acids. From germline, CDR1 is ENHRY and CDR2 SYGVKD. In DNA form, the CDR3 reads TGTGCCATCAGTGAGCCCAGACAGGGGCTTAACTATGGCTACACCTTC. This translates into CAISEPRQGLNYGYTF.

The chain joins TRBV20-1 to TRBJ2-2; D is unresolved. The germline V and J ends were trimmed by 6 bases and 7 bases, with 9 bases remaining between them. The CDR3 consists of 11 residues. Per germline, CDR1 DFQATT and CDR2 SNEGSKA (reference sequence). Here the CDR3 DNA reads TGCAGTGCACACGGCGGCGGGGAGCTGTTTTTT. Translated, it gives CSAHGGGELFF.

This clone is a singleton in its sample. The chain uses TRBV27 and TRBJ1-2; D is undetermined. The CDR3 spans 14 residues. Per germline, CDR1 MNHEY and CDR2 SMNVEV (reference sequence). V was trimmed by 10 bases and J by 7 bases, leaving 22 bases between them. CDR3 bases: TGTGCCACCTCCCAAGGGAGAGGGTCGCGTGGCTACACCTTC. The encoded protein is CATSQGRGSRGYTF.

The CDR3 sequence is CASSQYRQGAGEKLFF. The CDR3 region has the DNA TGTGCCAGCAGTCAATACCGACAGGGGGCTGGTGAAAAACTGTTTTTT. The rearrangement uses TRBV28 and TRBJ1-4, with 10 bases identical to TRBD1. The V gene's germline CDR1 is MDHEN and CDR2 SYDVKM. V dropped 5 bases and J dropped 7; count of bases not matched to a gene: 10. The CDR3 loop spans 16 amino acids.

This chain connects TRBV5-6 to TRBJ2-6; D remains ambiguous. Germline V gene sequence: CDR1 SGHDT, CDR2 YYEEEE. This CDR3 is built from 13 residues. The V end lost 8 bases, the J end lost 0 bases, and 6 bases lay between the germline ends. The CDR3 sequence: CASQSSGANVLTF. The CDR3 DNA follows: TGTGCCAGTCAGTCCTCTGGGGCCAACGTCCTGACTTTC.

V is TRBV19 and J is TRBJ2-1, with unresolved D. Germline loops: CDR1 LNHDA, CDR2 SQIVND (reference sequence). CDR3 size: 16 residues. The V end lost 2 bases, the J end lost 6 bases, and 17 bases lay between the germline ends. In DNA, the CDR3 is TGTGCCAGTAGTATATTCGTGACGGCGGATTTCAATGAGCAGTTCTTC. It encodes CASSIFVTADFNEQFF.

The chain joins TRBV6-5 to TRBJ1-3; TRBD1 is a possible D gene (5 bases). The CDR3 is 13 residues long. V lost 7 bases to trimming and J lost 2 bases, with 9 bases between them. CDR1 is MNHEY and CDR2 is SVGAGI in the germline V gene. CDR3 DNA sequence: TGTGCCAGCAAACGAGGGGCTGGAAACACCATATATTTT. Translated: CASKRGAGNTIYF.

The gene calls are TRBV7-6 and TRBJ2-3; 11 nucleotides align to TRBD1. Germline lookup yields CDR1 SGHVS and CDR2 FNYEAQ. After removal of 1 base from V and 3 bases from J, the junction contained 9 bases not matched to a gene. This CDR3 has 18 residues. In DNA, the CDR3 is TGTGCCAGCAGCTTAGTTGTCGGGACAGGGGGGAGGACAGATACGCAGTATTTT. This codes for CASSLVVGTGGRTDTQYF. The variable domain in full, completed from reference TRBV7-6 and TRBJ2-3, reads GAGVSQSPRYKVTKRGQDVALRCDPISGHVSLYWYRQALGQGPEFLTYFNYEAQQDKSGLPNDRFSAERPEGSISTLTIQRTEQRDSAMYRCASSLVVGTGGRTDTQYFGPGTRLTVL.

This clone was picked up one time. V usage is TRBV5-1 and J usage is TRBJ2-7; D unresolved. The CDR3 totals 13 residues. Germline CDR1 SGHRS, CDR2 YFSETQ. CDR3 protein: CANSSRRSYEQYV. CDR3 nucleotides: TGCGCCAACAGCTCAAGGAGATCCTACGAGCAGTACGTC.

The chain recombines TRBV9 with TRBJ2-3, with 7 bases matching TRBD1. V lost 4 bases and J lost 4; bases outside the gene matches: 3. This CDR3 region has 13 residues. Germline CDR1 is SGDLS and CDR2 is YYNGEE. The CDR3 DNA reads as TGTGCCAGCAGCAGACAGGGTTCAGATACGCAGTATTTT. Translation: CASSRQGSDTQYF.

This chain links TRBV7-2 with TRBJ2-2, with 9 bases lining up with TRBD1. The CDR3 length is 15 residues. V shed 3 bases, J shed 6 bases, and the junction held 5 bases outside the gene matches. Germline CDR1 is SGHTA and CDR2 is FQGNSA. This chain's CDR3 is CASSFGTGWAGELFF. DNA of the CDR3: TGTGCCAGCAGCTTCGGGACAGGGTGGGCCGGGGAGCTGTTTTTT.

This chain connects TRBV6-5 to TRBJ2-1, with 9 bases fitting TRBD2. The CDR3 contains 14 residues. Trimming took 5 bases from V and 3 from J; bases not matched to a gene: 2. The germline V gene has CDR1 MNHEY and CDR2 SVGAGI. In nucleotides, the CDR3 is TGTGCCAGCAGTCCTAGCGGGAACTACAATGAGCAGTTCTTC. This codes for CASSPSGNYNEQFF.

The V gene is TRBV27, the J gene TRBJ1-3; D is perhaps TRBD1 (6 bases). Germline V lookup: CDR1 MNHEY, CDR2 SMNVEV (reference sequence). This CDR3 region has 15 residues. The V and J ends lost 6 bases and 0 bases respectively, with 12 bases between them. CDR3 sequence: CASRQGIGSGNTIYF. The CDR3 DNA reads as TGTGCCAGCAGACAGGGAATAGGCTCTGGAAACACCATATATTTT.

The rearrangement links TRBV19 to TRBJ1-3; 8 nucleotides match TRBD1. V lost 6 bases to trimming and J lost 0 bases; unmatched junction nucleotides: 4. This CDR3 contains 15 residues. Germline assignment: CDR1 LNHDA and CDR2 SQIVND (reference sequence). DNA of the CDR3: TGTGCCAGTAGGCCCGGGACAGGCTCTGGAAACACCATATATTTT. Residues: CASRPGTGSGNTIYF.

This clone was seen more than once but under ten times. This chain joins TRBV5-4 and TRBJ2-7; D unresolved. The V gene lost 0 bases and the J gene lost 5 bases, with 12 bases spanning the gap. CDR1 and CDR2 (germline): SGHNT, YYREEE (reference sequence). CDR3 length: 14 amino acids. CDR3 loop: CASSLAGRSNEQYV. The CDR3 DNA reads TGTGCCAGCAGCTTGGCCGGCAGGAGTAACGAGCAGTACGTC.

This clone was detected only a few times. The rearrangement uses TRBV7-3 and TRBJ1-2, with TRBD1 as a possible D gene (6 bases). The V end lost 4 bases, the J end lost 7 bases, and 10 bases lay between the germline ends. Germline V gives CDR1 SGHTA, CDR2 FQGTGA. The CDR3 contains 12 residues. CDR3 sequence: CASSSSGVGYTF. CDR3 DNA sequence: TGTGCCAGCAGCTCATCAGGGGTTGGCTACACCTTC.

The chain uses TRBV6-5 and TRBJ1-2, with D possibly TRBD1 on 5 matching bases. V was trimmed by 6 bases and J by 4 bases, leaving 12 bases between them. CDR3 length equals 13 residues. Looked up from germline, CDR1 is MNHEY and CDR2 is SVGAGI. The CDR3: CASSLTEIYGYTF. CDR3 bases: TGTGCCAGCAGCCTGACAGAAATCTATGGCTACACCTTC.